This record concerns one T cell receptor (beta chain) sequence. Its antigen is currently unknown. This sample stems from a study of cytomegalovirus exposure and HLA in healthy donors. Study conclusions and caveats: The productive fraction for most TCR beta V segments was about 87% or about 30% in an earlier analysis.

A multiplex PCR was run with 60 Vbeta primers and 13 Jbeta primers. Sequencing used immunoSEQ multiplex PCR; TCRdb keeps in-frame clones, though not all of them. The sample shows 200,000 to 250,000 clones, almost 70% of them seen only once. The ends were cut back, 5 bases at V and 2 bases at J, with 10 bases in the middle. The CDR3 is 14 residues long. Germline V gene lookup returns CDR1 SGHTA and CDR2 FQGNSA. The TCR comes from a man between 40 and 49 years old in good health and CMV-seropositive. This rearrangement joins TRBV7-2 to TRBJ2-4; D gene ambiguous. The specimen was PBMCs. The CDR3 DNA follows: TGTGCCAGCAGCCCTGGCTTTACCAAAAACATTCAGTACTTC. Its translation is CASSPGFTKNIQYF.